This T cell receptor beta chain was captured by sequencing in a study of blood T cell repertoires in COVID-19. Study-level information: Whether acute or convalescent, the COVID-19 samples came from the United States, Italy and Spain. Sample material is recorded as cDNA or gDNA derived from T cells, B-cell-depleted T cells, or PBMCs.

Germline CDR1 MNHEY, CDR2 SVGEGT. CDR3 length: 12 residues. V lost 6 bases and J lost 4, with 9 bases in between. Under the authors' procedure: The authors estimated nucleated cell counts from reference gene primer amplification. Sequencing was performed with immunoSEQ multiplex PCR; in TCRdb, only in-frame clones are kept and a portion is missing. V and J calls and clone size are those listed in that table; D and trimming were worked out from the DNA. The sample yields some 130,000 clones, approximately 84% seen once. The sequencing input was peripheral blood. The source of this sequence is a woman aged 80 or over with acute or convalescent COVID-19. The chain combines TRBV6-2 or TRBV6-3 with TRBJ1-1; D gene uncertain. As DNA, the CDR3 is TGTGCCAGCAGCAAACAGATCACTGAAGCTTTCTTT. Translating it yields CASSKQITEAFF.